The sequence of this T cell receptor beta chain was determined in a study of memory CD8 T cells in hepatitis C reinfection (dated by TCRdb to 2015 to 2018). For the study in its entirety: Three donors spontaneously resolved two consecutive HCV infections, while two donors cleared a primary infection but became chronically infected after reinfection. Samples at the peak of reinfection were taken 3 to 8 weeks after reinfection was detected. HCV reinfection was defined as a positive HCV RNA test following two negative tests taken at least 60 days apart. Previously published longitudinal data on tetramer+ CD8 T cell frequency were used to select the peak reinfection time point. In about 5 donors, the study followed the TCR beta repertoire of virus-specific CD8 T cells over time through an HCV reinfection episode. Four to six reinfection cases with stored pre-reinfection samples were identified between the late 2000s and the early 2010s. In the reinfection study, participants with a resolved prior HCV infection were followed up every 3 months.

This specimen's time point label, interpreted: peak reinfection, 3 to 8 weeks after reinfection detection. Sorted cells were sequenced directly ex vivo, with no in vitro expansion before TCR sequencing. The donors, who were people who inject drugs, were enrolled in the Montreal Acute Hepatitis C Cohort Study (HEPCO) in Canada. Total naive CD8 T cells, sorted as viable CD3+ CD8+ CD45RO-, came from two donors at all three reinfection time points as controls. Before sorting, cryopreserved peripheral blood mononuclear cells were thawed and CD8 T cells were purified from those thawed cells. CD8 T cells were enriched by negative selection with the MACS CD8+ T cell Isolation Kit. Cells were sorted on a BD FACSAria II sorter using FACSDiva software, and FlowJo was used for data analysis. Remarks on this clone: Its antigen remains undetermined. One base away there is no much larger clone; base qualities are not given.

Library construction relied on the immunoSEQ multiplex PCR assay. Genomic DNA was extracted from the sorted cells, and the TCR beta V, D and J regions were sequenced using the automated high-throughput method of Adaptive Biotechnologies. A two-step, bias-controlled multiplex PCR was used to amplify the CDR3 regions. Amplified TCR beta libraries were sequenced on an Illumina instrument. In the original analysis: Demultiplexed reads were processed to lower amplification and sequencing bias, and the IMGT database was used to assign CDR3 sequences to gene families. Repertoire data were analyzed with ImmunoSEQ software version 2.0. Clonotype lists were filtered to remove out-of-frame sequences as well as sequences containing stop codons in the CDR3. Any clonotype with a frequency under 0.01% was left out, since that frequency corresponded to less than one cell. Richness was calculated by dividing observed richness by input cell number, and evenness was calculated by dividing Shannon entropy by log observed richness. Repertoire diversity and the similarity between time points were measured using Simpson diversity and Morisita-Horn overlap indices. Clonotypes were sorted into dominant (>1%), sub-dominant (0.5-0.99%), low abundance (0.1-0.49%) or lowest abundance (<0.1%) groups. A germline index was derived by subtracting total nucleotide additions from total CDR3 length and dividing the result by total CDR3 length. TCRdb's version of the immuneACCESS table is confined to in-frame rearrangements and falls short of the full clone set. An unresolved V gene accounts for under half of the shortfall where checked; the remainder is of unknown origin. V, J and clone size are taken as reported in that table, and D and trimming were inferred from the DNA itself. Across this sample there are roughly 43,000 clones, with over 75% seen only once. 1.2% of the sample belongs to the ten largest clones.

From the cysteine through the phenylalanine, the CDR3 covers 14 amino acids. The DNA shown is the 42-base CDR3, in frame from base 1. V is cut back by 2 bases and J by 11 bases, with 9 bases in the junction unmatched. Reading the germline V gene (reference sequence) gives CDR1 SEHNR and CDR2 FQNEAQ. The full study reports these points: Because only five donors were included, definitive conclusions about public clonotypes linked to secondary clearance were beyond the reach of the study.

The sequenced sample was naive CD8+ T cells sorted from blood. What the cell subset or site label conveys for this sample: total naive CD8+CD45RO- T cells. The TCR comes from a man aged 18 to 30 with hepatitis C virus infection. Recombination connected TRBV7-9 to TRBJ1-3, with 7 junctional bases fitting TRBD1. This receptor has the CDR3 CASSLSILQGSIYF. The sequenced DNA: TGTGCCAGCAGCTTAAGCATTCTACAGGGGTCCATATATTTT.